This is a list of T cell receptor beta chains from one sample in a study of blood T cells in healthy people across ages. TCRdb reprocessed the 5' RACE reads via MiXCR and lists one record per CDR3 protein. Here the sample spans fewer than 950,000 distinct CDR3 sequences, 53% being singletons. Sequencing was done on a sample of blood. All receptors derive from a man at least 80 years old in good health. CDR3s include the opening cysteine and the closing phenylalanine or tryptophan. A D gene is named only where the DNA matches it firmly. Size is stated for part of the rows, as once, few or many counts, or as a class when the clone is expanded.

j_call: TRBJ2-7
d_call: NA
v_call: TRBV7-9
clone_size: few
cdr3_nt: TGTGCCAGCAGCGACTTAAGGGGACGGAGTATCTACGAGCAGTACTTC
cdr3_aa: CASSDLRGRSIYEQYF

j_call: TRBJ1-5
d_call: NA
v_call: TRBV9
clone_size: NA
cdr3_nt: TGTGCCAGCAGCGTAAGGGAGCCCCAGCATTTT
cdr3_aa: CASSVREPQHF

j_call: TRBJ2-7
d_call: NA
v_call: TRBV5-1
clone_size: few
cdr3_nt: TGCGCCAGCAGCTTGACCACTAATAAGGGTTACGAGCAGTACTTC
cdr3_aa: CASSLTTNKGYEQYF

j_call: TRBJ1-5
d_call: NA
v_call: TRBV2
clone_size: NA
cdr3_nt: TGTGCCACCAGGGCCGGGTGGAAGCCCCAGCATTTT
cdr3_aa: CATRAGWKPQHF

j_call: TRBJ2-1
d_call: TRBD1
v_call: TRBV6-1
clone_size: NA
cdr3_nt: TGTGCCAGCAGTGACGGACAGGGCGCCACCCTCTACAATGAGCAGTTCTTC
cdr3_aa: CASSDGQGATLYNEQFF

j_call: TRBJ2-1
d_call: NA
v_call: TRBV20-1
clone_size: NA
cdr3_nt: TGCAGTGCCACTTTACGGGAGCGAAATGAGCAGTTCTTC
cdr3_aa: CSATLRERNEQFF

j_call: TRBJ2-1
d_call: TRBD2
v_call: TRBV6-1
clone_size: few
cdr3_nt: TGTGCCAGCATCGAGACTAGCGCCCTATACAATGAGCAGTTCTTC
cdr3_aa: CASIETSALYNEQFF

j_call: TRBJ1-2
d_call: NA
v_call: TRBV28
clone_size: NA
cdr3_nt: TGTGCCAGCAGTTTAAGTGGCCTTGTTAACTATGGCTACACCTTC
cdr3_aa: CASSLSGLVNYGYTF

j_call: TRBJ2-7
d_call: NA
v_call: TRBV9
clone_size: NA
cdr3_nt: TGTGCCAGCAGCGTAGAGGACAGCTACGAGCAGTACTTC
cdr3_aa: CASSVEDSYEQYF

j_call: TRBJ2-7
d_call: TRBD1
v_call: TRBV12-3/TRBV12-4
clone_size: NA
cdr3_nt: TGTGCCAGCAGTTTATTGACAGGGTGGGTCGAGCAGTACTTC
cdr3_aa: CASSLLTGWVEQYF

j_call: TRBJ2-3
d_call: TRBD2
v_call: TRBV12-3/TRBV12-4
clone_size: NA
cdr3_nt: TGTGCCAGCAGTTTACCTGGACTAGCTGATACGCAGTATTTT
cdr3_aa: CASSLPGLADTQYF